In this sample, the clone carrying this TCR beta chain turned up a few times. The sample originates from a study of regulatory T cells in long-lasting Graves disease. Specified time point: newly diagnosed GD, antithyroid drugs for less than 3 months. Generation of the TCR library employed RNA extracted from PBMCs. Building the TCR beta libraries relied on iRepertoire HTBI primers, and CDR3 regions underwent Arm-PCR. TCRdb reanalysed the multiplex PCR reads using MiXCR and keeps one entry per CDR3 protein. The repertoire includes roughly 350,000 distinct CDR3 sequences, 15% to 20% of them detected once, and 30% sits in the top ten. There are 15 residues in the CDR3. Germline V gives CDR1 SGHRS, CDR2 YFSETQ. With V trimmed by 4 bases and J by 5 bases, 9 bases remained unmatched. Separately, the same data were catalogued under a study of T cells in Graves' hyperthyroidism and ophthalmopathy.

This chain joins TRBV5-1 and TRBJ2-1; 7 positions agree with TRBD1. The source is a man in his forties or fifties with Graves disease. Source: peripheral blood mononuclear cells (PBMCs), taken at new diagnosis, from a patient treated with antithyroid drugs. For the CDR3, the DNA is TGCGCCAGCAGCCTGCGCCCTACAGGGGACAATGAGCAGTTCTTC. Translated, it gives CASSLRPTGDNEQFF.